The present entry profiles one T cell receptor (beta chain) with its context. Its antigen is currently unknown. The sample comes from a study of cytomegalovirus exposure and HLA in healthy donors. Study details: In a previous analysis, 95 million to 130 million unique TCR beta sequences were found from 170 million or so T cells. In an early release, HLA-typed donors contributed about 79 million unique TCR sequences. Whole-study results and caveats: Certain sequence variants were highly shared and formed a cluster, and this cluster was likely a sequencing artifact.

PCR used 60 Vbeta primers and 13 Jbeta primers. The table came from immunoSEQ multiplex PCR; TCRdb's copy has only in-frame clones and leaves some out. The repertoire consists of roughly 72,000 clones, with around 69% occurring once and the leading ten covering roughly an eighth. The CDR3 is 13 amino acids. Per the germline V gene, CDR1 is MNHNS and CDR2 is SASEGT. V shed 6 bases and J shed 4 bases, with 13 bases lying between them. Healthy bone marrow donors made up the donor group. This TCR was sampled from a human donor in good health. The chain employs TRBV6-1 and TRBJ2-7; a weak D match, TRBD1 (6 bases). The sequencing input was PBMCs. The CDR3 coding sequence is TGTGCCAGCAGCTTCGACAGGCTGTACGAGCAGTACTTC. It translates to CASSFDRLYEQYF.